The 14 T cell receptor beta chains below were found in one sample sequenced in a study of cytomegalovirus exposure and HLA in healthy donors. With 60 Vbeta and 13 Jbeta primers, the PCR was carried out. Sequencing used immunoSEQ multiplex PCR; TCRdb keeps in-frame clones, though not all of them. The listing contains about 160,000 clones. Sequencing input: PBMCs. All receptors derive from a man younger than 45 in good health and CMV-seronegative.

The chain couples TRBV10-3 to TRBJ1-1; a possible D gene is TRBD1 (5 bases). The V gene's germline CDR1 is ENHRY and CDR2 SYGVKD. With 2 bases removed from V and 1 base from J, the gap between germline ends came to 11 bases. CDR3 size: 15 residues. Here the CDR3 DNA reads TGTGCCATCAGTGAGGGGGCGCGAGGGAACACTGAAGCTTTCTTT. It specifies CAISEGARGNTEAFF.

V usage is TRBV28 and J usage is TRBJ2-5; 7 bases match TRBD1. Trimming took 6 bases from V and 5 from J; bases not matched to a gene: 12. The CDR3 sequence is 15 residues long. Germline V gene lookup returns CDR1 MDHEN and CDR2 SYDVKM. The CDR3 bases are TGTGCCAGCAGCACAAGAGGTAGGGGGCCGGAGACCCAGTACTTC. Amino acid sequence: CASSTRGRGPETQYF.

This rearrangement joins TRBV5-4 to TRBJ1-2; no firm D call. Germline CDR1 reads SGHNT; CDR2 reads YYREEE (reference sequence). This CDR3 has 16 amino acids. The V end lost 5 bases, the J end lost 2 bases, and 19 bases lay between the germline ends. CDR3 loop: CASSSESGSRNYGYTF. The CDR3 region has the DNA TGTGCCAGCAGTTCCGAATCGGGGAGCCGAAACTATGGCTACACCTTC. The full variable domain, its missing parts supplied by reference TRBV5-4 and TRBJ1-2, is ETGVTQSPTHLIKTRGQQVTLRCSSQSGHNTVSWYQQALGQGPQFIFQYYREEENGRGNFPPRFSGLQFPNYSSELNVNALELDDSALYLCASSSESGSRNYGYTFGSGTRLTVV.

CDR3 nucleotides: TGCGCCAGCAGCTACGGACAGGGACAAAACACCATATATTTT. This gives the protein CASSYGQGQNTIYF. The chain recombines TRBV4-3 with TRBJ1-3, with 8 bases identical to TRBD1. CDR3 length equals 14 residues. The germline V gene has CDR1 LGHNA and CDR2 YSLEER. The ends lost 5 bases at V and 6 bases at J; junction bases unmatched: 6.

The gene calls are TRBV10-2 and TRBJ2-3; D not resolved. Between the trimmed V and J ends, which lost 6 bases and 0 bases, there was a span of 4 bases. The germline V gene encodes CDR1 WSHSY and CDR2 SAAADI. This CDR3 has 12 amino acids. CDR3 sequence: CASSPSTDTQYF. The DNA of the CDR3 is TGCGCCAGCAGCCCTAGCACAGATACGCAGTATTTT.

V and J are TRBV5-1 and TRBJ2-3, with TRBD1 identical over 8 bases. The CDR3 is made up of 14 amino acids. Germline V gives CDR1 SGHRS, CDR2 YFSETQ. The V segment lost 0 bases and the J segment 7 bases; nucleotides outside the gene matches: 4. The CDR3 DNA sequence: TGCGCCAGCAGCTTGGGACAGGGGAGGAATACGCAGTATTTT. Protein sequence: CASSLGQGRNTQYF.

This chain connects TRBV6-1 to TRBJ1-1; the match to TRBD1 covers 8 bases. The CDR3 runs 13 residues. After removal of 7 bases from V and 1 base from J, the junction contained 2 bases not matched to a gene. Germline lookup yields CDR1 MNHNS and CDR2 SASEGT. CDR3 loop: CASTGQGNTEAFF. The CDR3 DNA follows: TGTGCCAGCACCGGACAGGGGAACACTGAAGCTTTCTTT.

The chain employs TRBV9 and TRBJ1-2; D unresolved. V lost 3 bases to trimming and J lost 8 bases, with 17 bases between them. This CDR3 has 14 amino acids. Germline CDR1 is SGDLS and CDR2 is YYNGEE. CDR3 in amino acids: CASSDGNPSRGYTF. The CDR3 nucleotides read TGTGCCAGCAGCGACGGGAACCCCTCCCGGGGCTACACCTTC.

CDR3 residues: CASSSVTGSETQYF. The CDR3, as DNA: TGCGCCAGCAGCTCGGTGACAGGGTCAGAGACCCAGTACTTC. The chain recombines TRBV5-1 with TRBJ2-5, with 7 bases aligning to TRBD1. Germline lookup yields CDR1 SGHRS and CDR2 YFSETQ. The J segment lost 4 bases and the V segment lost 3 bases, leaving 6 bases of the junction unmatched. The CDR3 sequence is 14 residues long.

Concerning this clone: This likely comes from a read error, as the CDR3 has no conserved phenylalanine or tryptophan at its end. CDR3 in amino acids: CASTWTGVGSYEQYS. CDR3 sequence (DNA): TGTGCCAGCACCTGGACAGGGGTTGGTTCGTACGAGCAGTACTCC. The chain recombines TRBV27 with TRBJ2-7; TRBD1 matches 9 bases. The junction had 11 bases not matched to a gene; V was cut back by 7 bases and J by 4 bases. This CDR3 is built from 15 residues. In germline, CDR1 is MNHEY, CDR2 SMNVEV (reference sequence).

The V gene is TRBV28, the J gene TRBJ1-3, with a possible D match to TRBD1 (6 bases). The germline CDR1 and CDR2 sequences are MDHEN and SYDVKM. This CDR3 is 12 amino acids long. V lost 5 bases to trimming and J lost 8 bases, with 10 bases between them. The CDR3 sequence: CASSPRGDTIYF. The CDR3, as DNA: TGTGCCAGCAGTCCCAGGGGAGACACCATATATTTT.

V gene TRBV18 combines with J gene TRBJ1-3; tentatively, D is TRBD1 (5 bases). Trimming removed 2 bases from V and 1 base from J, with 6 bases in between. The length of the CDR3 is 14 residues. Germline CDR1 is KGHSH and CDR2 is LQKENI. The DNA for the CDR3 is TGTGCCAGCTCACCAGGGGCTTCTGGAAACACCATATATTTT. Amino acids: CASSPGASGNTIYF.

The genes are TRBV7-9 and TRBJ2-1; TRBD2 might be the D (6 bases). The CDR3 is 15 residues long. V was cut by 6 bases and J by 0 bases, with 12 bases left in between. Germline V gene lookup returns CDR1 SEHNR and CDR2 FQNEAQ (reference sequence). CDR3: CASSFSGSSYNEQFF. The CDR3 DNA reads TGTGCCAGCAGTTTTAGCGGAAGCTCCTACAATGAGCAGTTCTTC.

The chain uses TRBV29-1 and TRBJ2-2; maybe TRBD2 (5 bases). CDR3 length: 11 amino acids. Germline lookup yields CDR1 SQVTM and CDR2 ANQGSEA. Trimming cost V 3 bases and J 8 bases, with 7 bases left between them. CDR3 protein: CSVERAGELFF. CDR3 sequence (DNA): TGCAGCGTTGAGAGGGCGGGGGAGCTGTTTTTT.